The rows below give T cell receptor beta chains drawn from one sample of a study of cytomegalovirus exposure and HLA in healthy donors. TCRdb keeps only in-frame clones here, not all; method: immunoSEQ multiplex PCR. The sample gives 200,000 to 250,000 clones, 76% of which show up once; over 0.55% is in the top ten. The source material was PBMCs. These receptors all come from a man younger than 35 in good health and CMV-seronegative. The CDR3 runs from the conserved cysteine through the conserved F or W. A D gene is named only where the DNA matches it firmly. Rows may omit the clone size; those that give it use once, few, many or a size class.

D: NA; V: TRBV2; size: once; J: TRBJ1-2; DNA: TGTGCCAGCAGTGAGATGGGGCGGACGTATGGCTACACCTTC; CDR3: CASSEMGRTYGYTF
D: NA; V: TRBV6-1; size: NA; J: TRBJ1-2; DNA: TGTGCCAGCAGTGAAGGTGCTTGGGCCTATGGCTACACCTTC; CDR3: CASSEGAWAYGYTF
D: TRBD1; V: TRBV29-1; size: NA; J: TRBJ1-2; DNA: TGCAGCGTAGCCGGGACAGGGTTTGGTGGGGGCTATGGCTACACCTTC; CDR3: CSVAGTGFGGGYGYTF
D: NA; V: TRBV7-3; size: NA; J: TRBJ2-1; DNA: TGTGCCAGCAGCAAAACCCGGACAGACAATGAGCAGTTCTTC; CDR3: CASSKTRTDNEQFF
D: NA; V: TRBV4-1; size: once; J: TRBJ1-5; DNA: TGCGCCAGCAGCCTGAGGGGGGGCTCAGGGCAGCCCCAGCATTTT; CDR3: CASSLRGGSGQPQHF
D: TRBD1; V: TRBV6-1; size: NA; J: TRBJ1-2; DNA: TGTGCCAGCATTCTGGACAGGCAGGATGGCTACACCTTC; CDR3: CASILDRQDGYTF
D: TRBD1; V: TRBV5-1; size: few; J: TRBJ1-2; DNA: TGCGCCAGCAGCCCCGGGACAGCCGGCTACACCTTC; CDR3: CASSPGTAGYTF
D: NA; V: TRBV5-6; size: once; J: TRBJ1-2; DNA: TGTGCCAGCAGCATGGGACCGGGCTATGGCTACACCTTC; CDR3: CASSMGPGYGYTF
D: TRBD2; V: TRBV11-2; size: NA; J: TRBJ2-7; DNA: TGTGCCAGCACCCCTGGCGGGAGCGGGACCTACGAGCAGTACTTC; CDR3: CASTPGGSGTYEQYF
D: TRBD1; V: TRBV6-1; size: NA; J: TRBJ2-3; DNA: TGTGCCAGCAGGCCCGACAGGGGGGGCACAGATACGCAGTATTTT; CDR3: CASRPDRGGTDTQYF
D: TRBD2; V: TRBV28; size: NA; J: TRBJ2-2; DNA: TGTGCCAGCAGTTTTAGTTGGCGGGAGGGTTCCGGGGAGCTGTTTTTT; CDR3: CASSFSWREGSGELFF
D: TRBD1; V: TRBV6-5; size: NA; J: TRBJ1-3; DNA: TGTGCCAGCAGCGAGACCCAGGGGGCAACCATATATTTT; CDR3: CASSETQGATIYF
D: NA; V: TRBV27; size: NA; J: TRBJ1-2; DNA: TGTGCCAGCAGTACTGGACTAGGACGTGGCTACACCTTC; CDR3: CASSTGLGRGYTF
D: TRBD1; V: TRBV5-1; size: NA; J: TRBJ1-2; DNA: TGCGCCAGCAGCCCGAATCCGGGACAGTCTAACTATGGCTACACCTTC; CDR3: CASSPNPGQSNYGYTF
D: TRBD2; V: TRBV19; size: NA; J: TRBJ2-4; DNA: TGTGCCAGTAGTATAAGGGGGCTAGCGGGAGAGAGGAACATTCAGTACTTC; CDR3: CASSIRGLAGERNIQYF
D: TRBD2; V: TRBV9; size: NA; J: TRBJ2-2; DNA: TGTGCCAGCAGCGTATCGGCTAGCGGGAACACCGGGGAGCTGTTTTTT; CDR3: CASSVSASGNTGELFF
D: NA; V: TRBV30; size: NA; J: TRBJ2-1; DNA: TGTGCCTGGAGTGTACTGAGGCTTGAAAGCTCCTACAATGAGCAGTTCTTC; CDR3: CAWSVLRLESSYNEQFF
D: NA; V: TRBV6-1; size: once; J: TRBJ1-2; DNA: TGTGCCAGCAGTGAAGCGCGAAGAACTGGCTACACCTTC; CDR3: CASSEARRTGYTF
D: TRBD2; V: TRBV30; size: NA; J: TRBJ2-1; DNA: TGTGCCTGGAGTGGACTAGCGGGAGGGGTCTATGAGCAGTTCTTC; CDR3: CAWSGLAGGVYEQFF
D: TRBD2; V: TRBV5-1; size: NA; J: TRBJ2-1; DNA: TGCGCCAGCAGCCCGACGGGGGGGAGCTCCTACAATGAGCAGTTCTTC; CDR3: CASSPTGGSSYNEQFF
D: TRBD1; V: TRBV7-9; size: NA; J: TRBJ2-1; DNA: TGTGCCAGCAGCCCGGGACAGGGTGGGGAGCAGTTCTTC; CDR3: CASSPGQGGEQFF
D: TRBD1; V: TRBV6-5; size: NA; J: TRBJ2-1; DNA: TGTGCCAGCAGTTACTCCGTGGGACAGGGGGCTAGTGAGCAGTTCTTC; CDR3: CASSYSVGQGASEQFF
D: NA; V: TRBV11-2; size: few; J: TRBJ1-5; DNA: TGTGCCAGCAGCTTCAACGAGAATCAGCCCCAGCATTTT; CDR3: CASSFNENQPQHF
D: TRBD1; V: TRBV11-1; size: NA; J: TRBJ2-7; DNA: TGTGCCAGCAGCTTAGGACAGGGTCCCTACGAGCAGTACTTC; CDR3: CASSLGQGPYEQYF
D: NA; V: TRBV10-1; size: NA; J: TRBJ2-2; DNA: TGCGCCAGCAGTGAGTCCTGGAGGGCAGGGACCACCGGGGAGCTGTTTTTT; CDR3: CASSESWRAGTTGELFF
D: TRBD2; V: TRBV7-9; size: NA; J: TRBJ2-7; DNA: TGTGCCAGCAGCTTAGGCGGGGGGCCCTGGGACGAGCAGTACTTC; CDR3: CASSLGGGPWDEQYF
D: TRBD2; V: TRBV9; size: NA; J: TRBJ2-4; DNA: TGTGCCAGCGTCGGGAGGGAGAACATTCAGTACTTC; CDR3: CASVGRENIQYF
D: TRBD1; V: TRBV6-1; size: NA; J: TRBJ1-1; DNA: TGTGCCAGCAGGCAACAGGGGGTGGTGAACACTGAAGCTTTCTTT; CDR3: CASRQQGVVNTEAFF
D: NA; V: TRBV9; size: NA; J: TRBJ2-2; DNA: TGTGCCAGCAGCCCGGCGAGGGTCGACACCGGGGAGCTGTTTTTT; CDR3: CASSPARVDTGELFF
D: NA; V: TRBV14; size: NA; J: TRBJ2-1; DNA: TGTGCCAGCAGCCATTCTGTGGCGGGAAGCTCCTACAATGAGCAGTTCTTC; CDR3: CASSHSVAGSSYNEQFF
D: TRBD2; V: TRBV27; size: NA; J: TRBJ2-7; DNA: TGTGCCAGCGCAGTGACTAGCGGGGGGTACGAGCAGTACTTC; CDR3: CASAVTSGGYEQYF
D: NA; V: TRBV29-1; size: NA; J: TRBJ1-1; DNA: TGCAGCGTTGATACCCCTGGCCTGAACACTGAAGCTTTCTTT; CDR3: CSVDTPGLNTEAFF
D: NA; V: TRBV19; size: NA; J: TRBJ1-2; DNA: TGTGCCAGTAGTATGGGAGGGGGACGGAGCTATGGCTACACCTTC; CDR3: CASSMGGGRSYGYTF
D: NA; V: TRBV5-1; size: few; J: TRBJ2-1; DNA: TGCGCCAGCAGCCAAAGTAGCGACAATGAGCAGTTCTTC; CDR3: CASSQSSDNEQFF
D: TRBD1; V: TRBV9; size: NA; J: TRBJ1-2; DNA: TGTGCCAGCAGCGAAACAGGGGGCGACTATGGCTACACCTTC; CDR3: CASSETGGDYGYTF
D: TRBD2; V: TRBV19; size: NA; J: TRBJ2-3; DNA: TGTGCCAGTAGTCGCGGGGCGGTTGGGAGGGCAGATACGCAGTATTTT; CDR3: CASSRGAVGRADTQYF
D: NA; V: TRBV7-2; size: NA; J: TRBJ2-5; DNA: TGTGCCAGCAGCTTAATCCGGGAGACCCAGTACTTC; CDR3: CASSLIRETQYF
D: TRBD1; V: TRBV27; size: NA; J: TRBJ1-1; DNA: TGTGCCAGCAGTTCCAGGGGGTCGGTATCTTTCTTT; CDR3: CASSSRGSVSFF
D: TRBD1; V: TRBV6-5; size: NA; J: TRBJ1-2; DNA: TGTGCCACCCGGGACAGCTATGGCTACACCTTC; CDR3: CATRDSYGYTF
D: NA; V: TRBV11-3; size: NA; J: TRBJ2-1; DNA: TGTGCCAGCAGCTTAGATCGGGGGGCGGCTAATGAGCAGTTCTTC; CDR3: CASSLDRGAANEQFF
D: NA; V: TRBV5-1; size: NA; J: TRBJ2-7; DNA: TGCGCCAGCAGCCAAGCGACCTCCTACGAGCAGTACTTC; CDR3: CASSQATSYEQYF
D: TRBD1; V: TRBV27; size: few; J: TRBJ1-5; DNA: TGTGCCAGCAGTCCAGGGACAGGCCAGCCCCAGCATTTT; CDR3: CASSPGTGQPQHF
D: NA; V: TRBV7-9; size: NA; J: TRBJ1-4; DNA: TGTGCCAGCAGCCCTATCAGGGGACCAACTAATGAAAAACTGTTTTTT; CDR3: CASSPIRGPTNEKLFF
D: NA; V: TRBV9; size: NA; J: TRBJ1-5; DNA: TGTGCCAGCAGCCTGGGGCAGGGGAATCAGCCCCAGCATTTT; CDR3: CASSLGQGNQPQHF
D: TRBD1; V: TRBV19; size: NA; J: TRBJ1-5; DNA: TGTGCCACGAAAAGGGGGACAGGTTCCAATCAGCCCCAGCATTTT; CDR3: CATKRGTGSNQPQHF
D: TRBD1; V: TRBV6-5; size: few; J: TRBJ2-7; DNA: TGTGCCAGCAGTTACTCGATAGTACAGGGGGCTTACGAGCAGTACTTC; CDR3: CASSYSIVQGAYEQYF
D: NA; V: TRBV5-1; size: NA; J: TRBJ2-2; DNA: TGCGCCAGCAGCTCGGGAAGTCAGAACACCGGGGAGCTGTTTTTT; CDR3: CASSSGSQNTGELFF
D: NA; V: TRBV19; size: NA; J: TRBJ2-2; DNA: TGTGCCAGCCGAGGGCTATCGAACACCGGGGAGCTGTTTTTT; CDR3: CASRGLSNTGELFF
D: NA; V: TRBV7-8; size: NA; J: TRBJ2-1; DNA: TGTGCCAGCAGTCTCTGGGGGGAAAGCAATGAGCAGTTCTTC; CDR3: CASSLWGESNEQFF
D: NA; V: TRBV21-1; size: NA; J: TRBJ2-3; DNA: TGTGCCAGCAGCTGGCGGACAGCCGGAAGAGATACGCAGTATTTT; CDR3: CASSWRTAGRDTQYF
D: TRBD1; V: TRBV30; size: NA; J: TRBJ1-4; DNA: TGTGCCTGTAACCCACAGGGGGCGGTTGAAAAACTGTTTTTT; CDR3: CACNPQGAVEKLFF
D: NA; V: TRBV6-6; size: NA; J: TRBJ2-1; DNA: TGTGCCAGCAGTTACTCGACGACAGTGACGTTCTTC; CDR3: CASSYSTTVTFF
D: TRBD2; V: TRBV2; size: NA; J: TRBJ2-3; DNA: TGTGCCAGCAGCAAAAGCGGGATTACAGATACGCAGTATTTT; CDR3: CASSKSGITDTQYF
D: NA; V: TRBV7-9; size: NA; J: TRBJ1-2; DNA: TGTGCCAGCAGCAATTCTCGGGATTCCTATGGCTACACCTTC; CDR3: CASSNSRDSYGYTF